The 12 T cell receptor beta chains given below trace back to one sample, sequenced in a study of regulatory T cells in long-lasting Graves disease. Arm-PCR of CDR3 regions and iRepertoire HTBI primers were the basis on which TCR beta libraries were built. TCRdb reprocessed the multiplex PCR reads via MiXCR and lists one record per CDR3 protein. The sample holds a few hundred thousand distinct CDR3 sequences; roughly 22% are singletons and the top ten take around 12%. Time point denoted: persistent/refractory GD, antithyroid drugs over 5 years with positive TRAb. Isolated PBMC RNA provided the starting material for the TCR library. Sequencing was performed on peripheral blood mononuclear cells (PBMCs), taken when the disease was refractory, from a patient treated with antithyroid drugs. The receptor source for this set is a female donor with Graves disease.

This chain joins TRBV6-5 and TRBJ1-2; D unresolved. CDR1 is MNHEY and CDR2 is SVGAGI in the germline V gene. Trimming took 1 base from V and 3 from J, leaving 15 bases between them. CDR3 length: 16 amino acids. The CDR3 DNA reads TGTGCCAGCAGTTACTTCCCCCTCGCTAGGGACTATGGCTACACCTTC. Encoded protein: CASSYFPLARDYGYTF.

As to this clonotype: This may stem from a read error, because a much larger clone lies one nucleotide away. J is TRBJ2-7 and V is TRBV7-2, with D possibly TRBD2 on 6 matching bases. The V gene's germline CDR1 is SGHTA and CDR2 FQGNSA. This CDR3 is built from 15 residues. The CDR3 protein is CASGLVGGISYEQYF. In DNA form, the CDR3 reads TGTGCCAGCGGCTTAGTGGGCGGGATAAGCTACGAGCAGTACTTC.

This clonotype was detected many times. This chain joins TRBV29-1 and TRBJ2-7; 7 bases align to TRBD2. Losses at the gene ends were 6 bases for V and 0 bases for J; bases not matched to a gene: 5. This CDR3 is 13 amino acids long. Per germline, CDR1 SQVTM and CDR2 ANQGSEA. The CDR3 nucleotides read TGCAGCGTCCAAGCGGGGAGCTCCTACGAGCAGTACTTC. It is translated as CSVQAGSSYEQYF.

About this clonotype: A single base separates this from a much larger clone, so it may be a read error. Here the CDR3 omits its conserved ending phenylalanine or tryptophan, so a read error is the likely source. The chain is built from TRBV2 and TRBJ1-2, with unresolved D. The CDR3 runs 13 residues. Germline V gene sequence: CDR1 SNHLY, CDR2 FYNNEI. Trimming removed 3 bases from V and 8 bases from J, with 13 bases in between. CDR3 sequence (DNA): TGTGCCAGCAGTGAGGTCGAAACGGGGGGCTACACCTCC. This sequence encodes CASSEVETGGYTS.

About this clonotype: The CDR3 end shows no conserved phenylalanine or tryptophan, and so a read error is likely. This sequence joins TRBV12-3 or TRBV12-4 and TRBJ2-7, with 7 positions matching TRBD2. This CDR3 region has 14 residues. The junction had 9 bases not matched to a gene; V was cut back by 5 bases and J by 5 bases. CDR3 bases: TGTGCCAGCAGTCCCCAGGGAGGGTTTAACGAGCAGTACCTC. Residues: CASSPQGGFNEQYL.

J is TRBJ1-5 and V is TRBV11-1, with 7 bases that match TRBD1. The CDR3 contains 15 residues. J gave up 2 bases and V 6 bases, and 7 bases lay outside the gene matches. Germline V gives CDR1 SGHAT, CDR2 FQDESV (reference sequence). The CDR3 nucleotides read TGTGCCAGCAGGGATTCCGGGACAGGCAATCAGCCCCAGCATTTT. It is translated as CASRDSGTGNQPQHF.

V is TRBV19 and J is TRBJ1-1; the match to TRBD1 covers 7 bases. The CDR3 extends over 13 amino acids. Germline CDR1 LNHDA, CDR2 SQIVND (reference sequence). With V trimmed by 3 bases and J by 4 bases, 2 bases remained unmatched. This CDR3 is CASSIQGGTEAFF. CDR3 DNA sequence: TGTGCCAGTAGTATTCAGGGGGGCACTGAAGCTTTCTTT. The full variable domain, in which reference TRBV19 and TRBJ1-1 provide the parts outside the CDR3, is DGGITQSPKYLFRKEGQNVTLSCEQNLNHDAMYWYRQDPGQGLRLIYYSQIVNDFQKGDIAEGYSVSREKKESFPLTVTSAQKNPTAFYLCASSIQGGTEAFFGQGTRLTVV.

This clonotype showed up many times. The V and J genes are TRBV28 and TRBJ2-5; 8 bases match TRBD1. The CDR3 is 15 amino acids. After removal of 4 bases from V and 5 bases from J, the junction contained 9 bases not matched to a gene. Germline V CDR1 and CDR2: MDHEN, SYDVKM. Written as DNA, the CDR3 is TGTGCCAGCAGTTGGTTGACAGGGGCGTTGGAGACCCAGTACTTC. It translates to CASSWLTGALETQYF.

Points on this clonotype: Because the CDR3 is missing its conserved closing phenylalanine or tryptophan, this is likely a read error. In DNA, the CDR3 is TGTGCCAGCAGTCCCCCGGGACAGGGTTTGTACGAGCAGTACCTC. Protein sequence: CASSPPGQGLYEQYL. The chain has TRBV6-1 and TRBJ2-7; TRBD1 matches 9 bases. The V segment lost 5 bases and the J segment 4 bases; nucleotides outside the gene matches: 9. This CDR3 contains 15 residues. Germline V CDR1 and CDR2: MNHNS, SASEGT.

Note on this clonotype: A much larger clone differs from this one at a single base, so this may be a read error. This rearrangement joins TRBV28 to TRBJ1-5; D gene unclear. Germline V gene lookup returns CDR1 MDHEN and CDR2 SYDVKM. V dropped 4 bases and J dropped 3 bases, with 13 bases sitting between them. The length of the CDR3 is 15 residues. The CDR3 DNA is TGTGCCAGCAGTTCTCCACAGTCTGACAATCAGCCCCAGCATTTT. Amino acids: CASSSPQSDNQPQHF.

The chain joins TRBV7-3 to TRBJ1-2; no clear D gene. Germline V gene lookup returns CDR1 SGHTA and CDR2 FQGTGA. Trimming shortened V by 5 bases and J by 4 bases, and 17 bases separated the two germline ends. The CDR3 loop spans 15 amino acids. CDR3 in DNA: TGTGCCAGCAGCCCCCTAGCAATCTATCGCTATGGCTACACCTTC. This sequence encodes CASSPLAIYRYGYTF.

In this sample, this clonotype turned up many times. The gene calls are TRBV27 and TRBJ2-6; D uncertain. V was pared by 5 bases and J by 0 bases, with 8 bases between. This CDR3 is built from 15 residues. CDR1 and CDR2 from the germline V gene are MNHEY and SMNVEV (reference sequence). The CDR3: CASSRTDSGANVLTF. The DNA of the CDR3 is TGTGCCAGCAGTCGAACAGACTCTGGGGCCAACGTCCTGACTTTC.